This paragraph covers one T cell receptor beta chain sequence. Its antigen is unknown. Per the germline V gene, CDR1 is MNHEY and CDR2 is SVGAGI. The CDR3 extends over 15 amino acids. Researchers ran eight separate cDNA reactions for each sample. UMIs bearing a 6-nucleotide sample barcode were added through template switching. TCRdb reworked the 5' RACE reads into one entry per CDR3 protein, no DNA. Recorded for this sample: around 230,000 distinct CDR3 sequences. The data were taken from a study of monozygotic twins with inflammatory bowel disease. Study-level findings and limits: Immunosuppressive treatment differences may have increased patient repertoire variability. No difference in repertoire similarity was seen between concordant and discordant twins, possibly because power was limited.

The chain couples TRBV6-5 to TRBJ1-3; absent DNA, TCRdb's TRBD1 call cannot be checked. The TCR was taken from a human donor with ulcerative colitis or Crohn's disease, or a healthy co-twin of an affected twin (not recorded which). The sequenced material came from blood. The chain's CDR3 is CASSNTGTGIDTIYF.